The 4 T cell receptor beta chains below come from one sample, sequenced in a study of T-cell reconstitution after alpha-beta-depleted transplantation in children. Unique molecular identifiers were incorporated when the TCRbeta library was constructed. Via MiXCR, TCRdb re-called the PCR reads, giving one row per CDR3 protein. The sample lists about 400,000 distinct CDR3 sequences, around 21% seen once, with less than 4.5% in the top ten. Sequencing used PBMCs from the stem cell graft donor, obtained from the stem cell graft. These receptors originate from a human donor who donated a stem cell graft to a child with acute myeloid leukemia.

This clonotype occurred many times. This chain uses TRBV20-1 with TRBJ2-3; the match to TRBD2 covers 13 bases. The CDR3 consists of 16 residues. Losses at the gene ends were 6 bases for V and 1 base for J; bases not matched to a gene: 7. The germline gives CDR1 DFQATT, CDR2 SNEGSKA (reference sequence). CDR3 region: CSARLAGGRGTDTQYF. The CDR3, as DNA: TGCAGTGCCCGACTAGCGGGAGGCAGGGGCACAGATACGCAGTATTTT.

The chain carries TRBV2 and TRBJ1-4; unclear D gene. Trimming stripped 0 bases from V and 0 bases from J, with 11 bases between. From germline, CDR1 is SNHLY and CDR2 FYNNEI. There are 17 residues in the CDR3. The CDR3 spells CASSEALDGSTNEKLFF. CDR3 in DNA: TGTGCCAGCAGTGAAGCGCTTGACGGGTCAACTAATGAAAAACTGTTTTTT.

V and J are TRBV11-2 and TRBJ2-7, with 7 bases aligning to TRBD2. The CDR3 totals 16 residues. Trimming cost V 7 bases and J 0 bases; bases outside gene matches: 12. Germline CDR1 SGHAT, CDR2 FQNNGV. The CDR3 nucleotides are TGTGCCAGCACCCCTCCCTTGACTAGCCCCTCCTACGAGCAGTACTTC. Translating it yields CASTPPLTSPSYEQYF.

The rearrangement uses TRBV27 and TRBJ2-3, with D possibly TRBD1 on 5 matching bases. The CDR3 is 18 amino acids. Trimming pared 5 bases from V and 2 bases from J, leaving 23 bases between. Germline CDR1 reads MNHEY; CDR2 reads SMNVEV (reference sequence). CDR3 bases: TGTGCCAGCAGTACCTACACACACTCGACAGTAGTCACAGATACGCAGTATTTT. Its translation: CASSTYTHSTVVTDTQYF.